This T cell receptor (beta chain) was found in a study of OX40 agonist ivuxolimab in advanced cancers. Looking at the study overall: Those treated in dose escalation had hepatocellular carcinoma, melanoma, renal cell cancer or head and neck cancer.

Patients who had autoimmune disease history or got systemic immunosuppression were left out. On this clone: Its specificity is not known.

General study results and limits: Patients with a partial response at 0.1-3.0 mg/kg had among the lowest clonal expansion.

The CDR3 has 17 residues. Germline V gene data show CDR1 as MDHEN and CDR2 as SYDVKM. Trimming removed 1 base from V and 0 bases from J, with 13 bases in between. The table came from immunoSEQ multiplex PCR; TCRdb's copy has only in-frame clones and leaves some out. The sample has about 42,000 clones, 82% seen once. Sequenced material: CD4+ or CD8+ T cells sorted from blood, taken in a trial of the OX40 agonist ivuxolimab. The V and J genes are TRBV28 and TRBJ2-4; no definite D call. The sequence derives from an adult with an advanced solid tumor such as melanoma, head and neck, liver or kidney cancer. The CDR3 DNA is TGTGCCAGCAGTTTATTAACGGCAGGAGTAGCCAAAAACATTCAGTACTTC. Amino acids: CASSLLTAGVAKNIQYF.